This TCR beta chain was identified during a study of blood T cell repertoires in COVID-19. Unmatched junction bases numbered 15, after V lost 0 bases and J lost 5 bases. Germline V lookup: CDR1 LGHNA, CDR2 YNFKEQ. The CDR3 contains 19 residues. The assay was immunoSEQ multiplex PCR, and TCRdb's table has in-frame clones only and misses some. The sample holds 120,000 to 150,000 clones, 70% to 90% seen once. The sequence came from a woman aged 25 to 45 with acute COVID-19. The sample consisted of PBMCs or T cells enriched from blood (not recorded which). This chain uses TRBV4-2 with TRBJ2-3, with 9 bases identical to TRBD2. CDR3 in amino acids: CASSQEGGRVMLGIDTQYF. The DNA for the CDR3 is TGTGCCAGCAGCCAAGAAGGCGGGAGGGTCATGTTAGGTATAGATACGCAGTATTTT.